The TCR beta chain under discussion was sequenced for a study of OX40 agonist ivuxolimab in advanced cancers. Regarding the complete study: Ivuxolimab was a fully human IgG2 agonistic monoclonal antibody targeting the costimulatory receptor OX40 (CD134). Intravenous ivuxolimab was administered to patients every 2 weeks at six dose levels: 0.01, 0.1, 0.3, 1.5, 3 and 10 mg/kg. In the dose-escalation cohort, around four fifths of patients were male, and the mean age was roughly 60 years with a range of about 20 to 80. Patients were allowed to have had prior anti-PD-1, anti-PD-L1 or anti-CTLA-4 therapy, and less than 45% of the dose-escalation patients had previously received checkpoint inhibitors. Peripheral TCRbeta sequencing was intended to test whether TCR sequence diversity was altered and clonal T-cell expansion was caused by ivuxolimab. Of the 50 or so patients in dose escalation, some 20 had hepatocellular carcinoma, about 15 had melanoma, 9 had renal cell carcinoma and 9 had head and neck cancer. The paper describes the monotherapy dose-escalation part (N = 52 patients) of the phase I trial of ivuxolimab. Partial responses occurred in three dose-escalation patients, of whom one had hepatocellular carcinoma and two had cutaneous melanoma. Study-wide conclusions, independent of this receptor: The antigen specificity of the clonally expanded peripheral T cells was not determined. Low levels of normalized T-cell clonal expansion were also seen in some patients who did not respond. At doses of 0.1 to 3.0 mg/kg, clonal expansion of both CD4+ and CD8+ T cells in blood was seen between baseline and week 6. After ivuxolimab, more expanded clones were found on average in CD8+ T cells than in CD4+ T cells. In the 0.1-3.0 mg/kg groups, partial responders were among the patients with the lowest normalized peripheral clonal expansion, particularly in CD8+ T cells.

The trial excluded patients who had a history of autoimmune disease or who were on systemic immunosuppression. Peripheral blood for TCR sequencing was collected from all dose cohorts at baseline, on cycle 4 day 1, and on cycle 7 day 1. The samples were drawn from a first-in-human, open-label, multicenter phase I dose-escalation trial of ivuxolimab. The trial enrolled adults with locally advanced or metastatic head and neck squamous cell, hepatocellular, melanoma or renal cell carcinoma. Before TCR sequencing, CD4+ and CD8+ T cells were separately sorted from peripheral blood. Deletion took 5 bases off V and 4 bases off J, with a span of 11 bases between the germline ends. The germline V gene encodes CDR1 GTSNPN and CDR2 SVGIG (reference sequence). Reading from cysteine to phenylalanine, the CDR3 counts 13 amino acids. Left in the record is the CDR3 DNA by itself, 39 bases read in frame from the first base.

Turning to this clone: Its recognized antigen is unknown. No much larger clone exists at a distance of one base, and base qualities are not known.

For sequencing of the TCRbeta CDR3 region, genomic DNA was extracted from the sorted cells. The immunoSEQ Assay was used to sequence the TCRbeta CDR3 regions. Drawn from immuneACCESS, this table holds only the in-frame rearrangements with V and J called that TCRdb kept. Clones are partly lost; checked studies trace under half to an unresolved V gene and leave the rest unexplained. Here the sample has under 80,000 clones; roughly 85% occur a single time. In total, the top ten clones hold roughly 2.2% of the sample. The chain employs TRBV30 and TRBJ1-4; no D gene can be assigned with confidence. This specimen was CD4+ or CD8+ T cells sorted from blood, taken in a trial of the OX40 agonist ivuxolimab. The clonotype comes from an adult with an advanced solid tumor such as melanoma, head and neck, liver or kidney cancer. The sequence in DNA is TGTGCCTGGGGACGGGGATTTAATGAAAAACTGTTTTTT. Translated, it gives CAWGRGFNEKLFF.